One T cell receptor beta chain is described in this entry. Those enrolled, adults aged about 18 to 89 years, came from 24 US areas. Cohort assignment relied on participant-reported clinical history. The sample belongs to a study of blood T cell repertoires in COVID-19. Per the original data handling: Reference gene primer amplification in the assay estimated nucleated cell counts. TCRdb's copy holds only in-frame clones and misses some; the assay was immunoSEQ multiplex PCR. That table supplies the V and J calls and clone size; D and trimming were determined from the DNA. In the table there are fewer than 500,000 clones, about 85% of which are singletons. The receptor was derived from a woman younger than 30 with acute COVID-19. Source material: PBMCs or T cells enriched from blood (not recorded which).

In DNA, the CDR3 is TGCAGCGTTGAAGATCTGGACGCGAGGAAGGGGTACGAGCAGTACTTC. Translating it yields CSVEDLDARKGYEQYF. The rearrangement links TRBV29-1 to TRBJ2-7; perhaps TRBD1 as D (5 bases). The germline V gene encodes CDR1 SQVTM and CDR2 ANQGSEA. Trimming took 0 bases from V and 4 from J, leaving 19 bases between them. The CDR3 sequence is 16 residues long.